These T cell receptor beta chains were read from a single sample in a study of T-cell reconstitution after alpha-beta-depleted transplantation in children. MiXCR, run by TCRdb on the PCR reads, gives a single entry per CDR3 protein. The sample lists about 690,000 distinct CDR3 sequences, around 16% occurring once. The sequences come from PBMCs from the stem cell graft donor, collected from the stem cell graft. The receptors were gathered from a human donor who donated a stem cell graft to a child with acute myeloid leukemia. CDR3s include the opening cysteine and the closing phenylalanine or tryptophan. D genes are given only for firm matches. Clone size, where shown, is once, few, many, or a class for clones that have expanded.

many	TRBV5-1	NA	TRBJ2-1	TGCGCCAGCAGCCCCTCCGGGACACTATACAATGAGCAGTTCTTC	CASSPSGTLYNEQFF
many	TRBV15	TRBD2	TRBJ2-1	TGTGCCACCAGGGGAGATGAGACTAGCGGGGGGCATGAGCAGTTCTTC	CATRGDETSGGHEQFF
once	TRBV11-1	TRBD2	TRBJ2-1	TGTGCCAGCAGCTTAGAGGGGGTAGCGGGGCTTTACAATGAGCAGTTCTTC	CASSLEGVAGLYNEQFF
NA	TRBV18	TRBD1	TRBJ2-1	TGTGCCAGCTCGCCGCAGACAGGGATGAATGAGCAGTTCTTC	CASSPQTGMNEQFF
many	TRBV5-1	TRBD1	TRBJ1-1	TGCGCCAGCAGCTTGGAAACAGGGGAAGGCACTGAAGCTTTCTTT	CASSLETGEGTEAFF
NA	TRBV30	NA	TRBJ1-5	TGTGCCTGGAGTTTACAGGGAGGTCAGCCCCAGCATTTT	CAWSLQGGQPQHF
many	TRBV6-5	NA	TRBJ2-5	TGTGCCAGCAGTTCCAGGCAAGAGACCCAGTACTTC	CASSSRQETQYF
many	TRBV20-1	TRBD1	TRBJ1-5	TGCAGTGCTATTGTAGACAGGGTGAATCAGCCCCAGCATTTT	CSAIVDRVNQPQHF
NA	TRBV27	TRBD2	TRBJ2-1	TGTGCCAGCAGAAACCCTAGCGGGGGGCGAAATGAGCAGTTCTTC	CASRNPSGGRNEQFF
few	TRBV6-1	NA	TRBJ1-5	TGTGCCAGCGGGCCGTCTTGGGGCAGCAATCAGCCCCAGCATTTT	CASGPSWGSNQPQHF